Sequencing of this T cell receptor beta chain was carried out in a study of early T cells in non-severe SARS-CoV-2 infection. Study details: Sequencing was performed on bulk RNA from unsorted whole blood, leaving chains unpaired.

Unique molecular identifier tags were affixed to discrete cDNA molecules. TCRdb redid the calling of the 5' RACE reads with MiXCR, one entry per CDR3 protein. The data show about 19,000 distinct CDR3 sequences, with less than 5% seen just once and under 8.5% held by the top ten. This clonotype appeared once. Sequences were obtained from whole blood. This clonotype originated in an adult who was a healthcare worker with PCR-confirmed SARS-CoV-2 infection or an uninfected control (not recorded which).

CDR3 DNA: TGCGCCAGCAGCATAAGACAGTCGGACGGCTACACCTTC. Its translation: CASSIRQSDGYTF. V is TRBV5-1 and J is TRBJ1-2; TRBD1 is a possible D gene (5 bases). This CDR3 has 13 amino acids. V was shortened by 4 bases and J by 8 bases, with 15 bases between the two germline ends. Germline V gene sequence: CDR1 SGHRS, CDR2 YFSETQ.